These T cell receptor beta chains were read from a single sample in a study of PD-1 blockade in classical Hodgkin lymphoma. Data came from immunoSEQ multiplex PCR; TCRdb stores just in-frame clones and leaves some out. The sample has 53,000 or so clones, 81% seen once. Sequenced material: peripheral blood mononuclear cells (PBMCs), taken at baseline. Source of these receptors: a human donor with classical Hodgkin lymphoma. CDR3s include the opening cysteine and the closing phenylalanine or tryptophan. The order of the fields is D gene, clone size, V gene, J gene, CDR3 DNA, CDR3 protein. A D gene is named only where the DNA matches it firmly. Clone size, where shown, is once, few, many, or a class for clones that have expanded.

D: NA; size: once; V: TRBV27; J: TRBJ1-3; DNA: TGTGCCAGCAGCCAGACAGACTCTGGAAACACCATATATTTT; CDR3: CASSQTDSGNTIYF
D: NA; size: NA; V: TRBV19; J: TRBJ1-3; DNA: TGTGCCAGTAGAGCCCTAAACACCATATATTTT; CDR3: CASRALNTIYF
D: TRBD2; size: NA; V: TRBV15; J: TRBJ2-2; DNA: TGTGCCACCAGCAAGCGACTAGCCGTACCGTTCGGGGAGCTGTTTTTT; CDR3: CATSKRLAVPFGELFF
D: NA; size: few; V: TRBV4-2; J: TRBJ2-3; DNA: TGTGCCAGCAGCCCAAAGTTGTTAGGCTCTAGCACAGATACGCAGTATTTT; CDR3: CASSPKLLGSSTDTQYF
D: NA; size: NA; V: TRBV6-5; J: TRBJ1-3; DNA: TGTGCCAGCAGTCCCGGGAACTCTGGAAACACCATATATTTT; CDR3: CASSPGNSGNTIYF
D: NA; size: once; V: TRBV4-1; J: TRBJ1-5; DNA: TGCGCCAGCAGCCTAGCCTTAGGGGGGTCCCCCCGGCCCCAGCATTTT; CDR3: CASSLALGGSPRPQHF
D: NA; size: NA; V: TRBV5-1; J: TRBJ2-5; DNA: TGCGCCAGCAGCCCCGCTGAGGTTCAAGAGACCCAGTACTTC; CDR3: CASSPAEVQETQYF
D: NA; size: NA; V: TRBV14; J: TRBJ2-5; DNA: TGTGCCAGCAGCCCGTTGGGGGTCGCGGAGACCCAGTACTTC; CDR3: CASSPLGVAETQYF
D: NA; size: NA; V: TRBV5-1; J: TRBJ2-1; DNA: TGCGCCAGCAGCTTATACCGGGCAAACAATGAGCAGTTCTTC; CDR3: CASSLYRANNEQFF
D: TRBD1; size: NA; V: TRBV6-5; J: TRBJ1-2; DNA: TGTGCCAGCCTCAGGACAGGGGCAAACTATGGCTACACCTTC; CDR3: CASLRTGANYGYTF
D: TRBD1; size: NA; V: TRBV7-2; J: TRBJ2-2; DNA: TGTGCCAGCAGCCGCTGGGACAGCCCCACCGGGGAGCTGTTTTTT; CDR3: CASSRWDSPTGELFF
D: NA; size: NA; V: TRBV2; J: TRBJ1-2; DNA: TGTGCCAGCAGTGAAGCTGGTCACAACTATGGCTACACCTTC; CDR3: CASSEAGHNYGYTF
D: NA; size: NA; V: TRBV6-5; J: TRBJ1-1; DNA: TGTGCCAGCAGTTACGAGTACAGGAGCTACACTGAAGCTTTCTTT; CDR3: CASSYEYRSYTEAFF
D: NA; size: NA; V: TRBV6-1; J: TRBJ1-4; DNA: TGTGCCAGCAGTGGGGGGTCCTCCCACGGGAGTCCGACTAATGAAAAACTGTTTTTT; CDR3: CASSGGSSHGSPTNEKLFF
D: NA; size: NA; V: TRBV30; J: TRBJ1-5; DNA: TGTGCCTGGGCTGTCCGATGGGGCTTAGGGGGATATAGCAATCAGCCCCAGCATTTT; CDR3: CAWAVRWGLGGYSNQPQHF
D: NA; size: NA; V: TRBV11-2; J: TRBJ2-7; DNA: TGTGCCAGCAGCTTAGGGAGACTCTCCGAGCAGTACTTC; CDR3: CASSLGRLSEQYF
D: NA; size: NA; V: TRBV27; J: TRBJ2-7; DNA: TGTGCCAGCAGTCCCACTAGCCCGTCCCGTTACGAGCAGTACTTC; CDR3: CASSPTSPSRYEQYF
D: NA; size: NA; V: TRBV7-6; J: TRBJ2-5; DNA: TGTGCCAGCAGCTCCGGGGGCGGGATAGGAGAGACCCAGTACTTC; CDR3: CASSSGGGIGETQYF
D: NA; size: NA; V: TRBV6-1; J: TRBJ2-2; DNA: TGTGCCAGCAGGCCGGGGGTGACGGATTCCGGGGAGCTGTTTTTT; CDR3: CASRPGVTDSGELFF
D: NA; size: NA; V: TRBV11-2; J: TRBJ1-5; DNA: TGTGCCAGCAGCTTAGAGGGATACACACAGCCCCAGCATTTT; CDR3: CASSLEGYTQPQHF
D: TRBD1; size: NA; V: TRBV6-1; J: TRBJ1-1; DNA: TGTGCCAGCAGCGACAGGGGGCGAAAAACTGAAGCTTTCTTT; CDR3: CASSDRGRKTEAFF
D: TRBD1; size: NA; V: TRBV9; J: TRBJ1-2; DNA: TGTGCCAGCAGCCCTCGGACAGGAGCTAACTATGGCTACACCTTC; CDR3: CASSPRTGANYGYTF
D: TRBD1; size: once; V: TRBV7-9; J: TRBJ1-1; DNA: TGTGCCAGCAGCGGCCGGGACAGGCTTAACACTGAAGCTTTCTTT; CDR3: CASSGRDRLNTEAFF
D: NA; size: NA; V: TRBV5-4; J: TRBJ2-1; DNA: TGTGCCAGCAGCTTGGTGGGCGAGCAGTTCTTC; CDR3: CASSLVGEQFF
D: TRBD1; size: NA; V: TRBV19; J: TRBJ1-5; DNA: TGTGCCAGTAGTATAGGAGGGACAGGGATGCAGCCCCAGCATTTT; CDR3: CASSIGGTGMQPQHF
D: NA; size: NA; V: TRBV14; J: TRBJ1-1; DNA: TGTGCCAGCAGCCAACTCGGGGGCCAGAACACTGAAGCTTTCTTT; CDR3: CASSQLGGQNTEAFF
D: NA; size: once; V: TRBV30; J: TRBJ2-1; DNA: TGTGCCTGGAGTTCCGGGTTCTACAATGAGCAGTTCTTC; CDR3: CAWSSGFYNEQFF
D: NA; size: NA; V: TRBV6-5; J: TRBJ2-7; DNA: TGTGCCAGCAGTTACTCGATAGTGCGAACCTCCTACGAGCAGTACTTC; CDR3: CASSYSIVRTSYEQYF
D: NA; size: NA; V: TRBV25-1; J: TRBJ2-1; DNA: TGTGCCAGCAGTGCGACACACGATCACTACAATGAGCAGTTCTTC; CDR3: CASSATHDHYNEQFF
D: TRBD1; size: NA; V: TRBV2; J: TRBJ2-3; DNA: TGTGCCACCGGAAAAGACAGGGCCACAGATACGCAGTATTTT; CDR3: CATGKDRATDTQYF
D: NA; size: NA; V: TRBV12-5; J: TRBJ2-7; DNA: TGTGCTAGTGCCCTAGGGCGGGACTCCTACGAGCAGTACTTC; CDR3: CASALGRDSYEQYF
D: NA; size: NA; V: TRBV4-3; J: TRBJ2-1; DNA: TGCGCCAGCAGCAAAGACTACAGCGACGAGCAGTTCTTC; CDR3: CASSKDYSDEQFF
D: NA; size: NA; V: TRBV5-4; J: TRBJ2-5; DNA: TGTGCCAGCAGCCTGGGGACTTTTAGAGAGACCCAGTACTTC; CDR3: CASSLGTFRETQYF
D: NA; size: NA; V: TRBV18; J: TRBJ1-2; DNA: TGTGCCAGCTCACCTGGGGGGCTTTTCACCTTC; CDR3: CASSPGGLFTF
D: TRBD2; size: few; V: TRBV28; J: TRBJ2-2; DNA: TGTGCCAGCAGTTTATCCGGGGTTAAAAGGACTAGCTCCATACTGAACACCGGGGAGCTGTTTTTT; CDR3: CASSLSGVKRTSSILNTGELFF
D: NA; size: NA; V: TRBV10-3; J: TRBJ2-3; DNA: TGTGCCATCACCTCAGGGGGGGCAGATACGCAGTATTTT; CDR3: CAITSGGADTQYF
D: TRBD1; size: NA; V: TRBV7-8; J: TRBJ1-5; DNA: TGTGCCAGCAGCTTGAGGGACAGGGAAAGAGGCATTTATCAGCCCCAGCATTTT; CDR3: CASSLRDRERGIYQPQHF
D: TRBD1; size: NA; V: TRBV4-2; J: TRBJ1-2; DNA: TGTGCCAGCAGCCAAGATTGGGGACAGGGGCGAGGCTACACCTTC; CDR3: CASSQDWGQGRGYTF
D: TRBD1; size: NA; V: TRBV30; J: TRBJ1-2; DNA: TGTGCCTGGAGTTACGGGACAGCTACTTATGGCTACACCTTC; CDR3: CAWSYGTATYGYTF
D: NA; size: NA; V: TRBV30; J: TRBJ2-6; DNA: TGTGCCTGGATGCGGGGGCCTGGGGCCAACGTCCTGACTTTC; CDR3: CAWMRGPGANVLTF